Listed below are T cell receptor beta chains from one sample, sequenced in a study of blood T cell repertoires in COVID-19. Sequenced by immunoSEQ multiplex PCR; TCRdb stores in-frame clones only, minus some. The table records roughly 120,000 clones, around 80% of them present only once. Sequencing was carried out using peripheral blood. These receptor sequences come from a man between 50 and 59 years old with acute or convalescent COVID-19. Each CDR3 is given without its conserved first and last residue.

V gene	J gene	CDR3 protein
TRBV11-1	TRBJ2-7	ASSLLSGGYEQY
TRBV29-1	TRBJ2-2	SVVRGAGELF
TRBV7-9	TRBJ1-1	ASSLKHQNTEAF
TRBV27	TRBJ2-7	ASRRTGDYEQY
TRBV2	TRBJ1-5	ATQSGTGANQPQH
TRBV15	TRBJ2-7	ATSKGGPGLADSYEQY
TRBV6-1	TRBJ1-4	ASSEPGQGYEKLF
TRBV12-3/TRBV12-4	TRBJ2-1	ASSSQGNEQF
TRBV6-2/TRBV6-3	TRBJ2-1	ASSSIRRDYNEQF
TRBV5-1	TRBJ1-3	ASSSDVQRRTSGNTIY
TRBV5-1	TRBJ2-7	ASSGTAYEQY
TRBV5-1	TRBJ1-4	ASSSGQGGEKLF
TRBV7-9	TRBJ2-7	ASIPNDSGSYEQY
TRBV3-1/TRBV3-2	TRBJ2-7	ASSQEAPVAGVPDEQY
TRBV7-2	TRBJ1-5	ASSWTGESNQPQH
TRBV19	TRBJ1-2	ASIDRSNYGYT
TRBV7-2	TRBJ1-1	ASSLALGGLNTEAF
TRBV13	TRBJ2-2	ASSASGGAGELF
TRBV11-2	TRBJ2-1	ASSPNSNEQF
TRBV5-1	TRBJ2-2	ASSFPAANTGELF
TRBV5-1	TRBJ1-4	ASSATATNEKLF
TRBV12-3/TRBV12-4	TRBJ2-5	ASSRDLRESQY
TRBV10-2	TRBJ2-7	ASSSGTGYEQY
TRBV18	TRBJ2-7	ASSIPNGYEQY
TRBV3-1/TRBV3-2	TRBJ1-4	ASSPRTGGNEKLF
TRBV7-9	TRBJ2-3	ASSLGPSTDTQY
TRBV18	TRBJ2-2	ASSPRQGNTGELF
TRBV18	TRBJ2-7	ASSLGVGEQY
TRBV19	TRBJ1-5	ASSTGTTYDQPQH
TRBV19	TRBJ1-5	ASRTGRQPQH
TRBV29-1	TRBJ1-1	SVDLRRGRTEAF
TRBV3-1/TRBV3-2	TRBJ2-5	ASSQGTSGVEETQY
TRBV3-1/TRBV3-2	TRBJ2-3	ASSHQGKRTDTQY
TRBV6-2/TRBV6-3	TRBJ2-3	ASSMRQADTQY
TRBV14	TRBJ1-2	ATTSGYLLT
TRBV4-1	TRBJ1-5	ASSLGQGSNNQPQH
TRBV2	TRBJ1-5	ASSERDRGSNQPQH
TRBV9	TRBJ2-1	ASSVRQASYNEQF
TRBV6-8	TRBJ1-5	AWARGQADQPQH
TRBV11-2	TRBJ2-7	ASSQNRTANYEQY
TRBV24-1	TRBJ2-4	ATSDLRLAGGQAKNIQY
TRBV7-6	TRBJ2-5	ASSFSGFSGGRQETQY
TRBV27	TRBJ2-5	ASKRREGWETQY
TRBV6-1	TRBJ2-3	ASSDFLAPMTQY
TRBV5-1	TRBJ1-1	ASSLTQGADTEAF
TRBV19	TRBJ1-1	ASRNREINTEAF
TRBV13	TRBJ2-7	ASSLDRGAPDSYEQY
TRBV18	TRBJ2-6	ASSPAQAYGANVLT
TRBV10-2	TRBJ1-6	ASTKQGLLH
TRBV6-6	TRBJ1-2	ASSYSGLPGENGYT
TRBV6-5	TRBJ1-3	ASRGLLSGNTIY
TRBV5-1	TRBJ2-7	ASSISRDRLPYEQY